This T cell receptor beta chain was retrieved from a study of beta chain features in type 1 diabetes listed by TCRdb under 2018. Study-level background: No differences in mean age, gender distribution, total cell number or subset yield were found between patients and healthy donors. Whereas all 28 donors provided naive and central memory subsets, regulatory and stem cell-like memory subsets were isolated from just 8 patients and about 8 healthy donors. A total of roughly 100 million sorted cells were examined across all samples, and the number of cells per subset was strongly correlated with RNA yield. The study compared TCRB repertoires of sorted circulating CD4+ T cell subsets between recently diagnosed type 1 diabetes patients and matched healthy donors. Summary of the overall study and its limitations: A moderate but significant shortening of TCRB CDR3 length was observed in type 1 diabetes patients in all four CD4+ subsets. Shorter templates might have been favored by PCR, but patient and control samples were amplified and corrected together, so both groups would have been affected equally by any skew. Sequencing cDNA rather than genomic DNA could over-represent highly expressing activated cells, although activation and CD3 levels did not differ between groups. At VDJ recombination sites, patients with type 1 diabetes made fewer insertions and deleted more nucleotides, a pattern implying thymic rearrangement abnormalities. Naive, central memory and regulatory TCRB repertoires appeared to be more alike among patients than among healthy donors. Because the HLA sub-analyses included only small numbers of individuals, any influence of HLA type on TCRB rearrangement was left unresolved.

A single peripheral blood draw of about 116 mL on average was collected from each donor into heparinised tubes. A BD FACSAria II and a panel including CD45RO, CCR7, CD25, CD127, CD95 and CD27 were used to sort naive, central memory, regulatory and stem cell-like memory CD4+ T cells. A purity above 98% was achieved for all sorted populations. Right away, PBMCs were isolated by Lymphoprep density gradient centrifugation and were stained directly, with no culture step. Samples were stained and sorted in pairs, with one healthy donor and one patient per experiment, so that batch effects were minimized. From a lookup of the germline V gene, CDR1 and CDR2 are SQVTM and ANQGSEA. There are 11 amino acids in the CDR3, from cysteine to phenylalanine inclusive. Only CDR3 DNA remains: 33 bases, in frame from the first base. In regard to this clone: Its binding antigen is unknown. The junction does not match germline at one end; this may be a read error.

The entire amount of isolated RNA was reverse transcribed using the High Capacity cDNA Reverse Transcription Kit, so the sequenced TCRB transcripts were expressed ones. Deep immunoSEQ sequencing was performed on naive, central memory and regulatory T cell samples, with an average of about 3.6 million total reads per sample. After sorted cells were lysed in RLT buffer, RNA was extracted with DNase-treated RNeasy Micro or Mini kits, with the choice depending on cell number. To prevent cross-contamination, every cell subset was processed on its own, while patient and healthy donor samples were processed together. TCRB sequences were amplified from cDNA with the immunoSEQ multiplex PCR, producing 87-bp fragments spanning the CDR3 region. Sequencing of the amplicons was done on the Illumina HiSeq platform. On the authors' methods: Synthetic template baselines were used to correct PCR bias computationally, reads within Hamming distance 2 were collapsed together, and singletons that could not be merged were discarded. Reads were aligned against IMGT to assign V, D and J genes, CDR3 length and insertions or deletions at six rearrangement sites. Within each subset, clonotype counts were normalized to the number of sorted cells before true diversity and Gini coefficients were calculated with the tcR R package. The overlap coefficient, calculated on TCRB nucleotide sequences, was used to quantify repertoire sharing. Out-of-frame TCRB sequences from naive cells were analyzed as a proxy for the pre-selection repertoire. The immuneACCESS repertoire file appears here via TCRdb, limited to in-frame rearrangements. These files lack a portion of the clones; in checked studies, under half of the deficit traces to unresolved V genes, and the cause of the others is not known. V and J calls and clone size are given by that table; D and trimming were obtained from the DNA. For this sample there are roughly 700,000 clones; around an eighth appear just once. The biggest ten clones account for approximately 0.02% of the sample.

The clonotype originates from a man in his late teens or twenties with type 1 diabetes. The receptor chain draws on TRBV29-1 and TRBJ2-7; the D gene is unclear. What was sequenced was naive CD4+ T cells from blood. In the paper's terms, the cell subset or site label means: true naive CD4+ T cells. The CDR3: CSVKLSFEQYF. The DNA sequence follows: TGCAGCGTTAAATTATCCTTCGAGCAGTACTTC.